These 10 T cell receptor beta chains were all obtained from the same sample, sequenced in a study of cytomegalovirus exposure and HLA in healthy donors. In the PCR, 60 Vbeta and 13 Jbeta primers were used. Some clones are missing from TCRdb's copy, which holds only in-frame ones; the method was immunoSEQ multiplex PCR. The sample yields about 79,000 clones, approximately 74% seen once. The sample taken for sequencing was PBMCs. Source of these receptors: a man aged 40-49 years in good health and CMV-seropositive.

This clone was recorded once. The rearrangement joins TRBV11-3 to TRBJ2-1; D possibly corresponds to TRBD2 (7 bases). Trimming stripped 1 base from V and 13 bases from J, with 20 bases between. The CDR3 is 15 amino acids. Germline lookup yields CDR1 SGHNT and CDR2 YENEEA. Here the CDR3 reads CASSLGGSRGGNQFF. As DNA, the CDR3 is TGTGCCAGCAGCTTAGGAGGTTCTAGGGGGGGGAATCAGTTCTTC.

The chain's CDR3 is CAISESIKGTGELFF. CDR3 DNA: TGTGCCATCAGTGAGTCGATAAAGGGGACCGGGGAGCTGTTTTTT. The gene calls are TRBV10-3 and TRBJ2-2, with TRBD1 as a possible D gene (5 bases). Trimming took off 0 bases at V and 5 bases at J, with 10 bases between the two ends. The CDR3 loop spans 15 amino acids. CDR1 and CDR2 from the germline V gene are ENHRY and SYGVKD.

The V and J genes are TRBV10-1 and TRBJ1-1; D is possibly TRBD1 (5 bases). From germline, CDR1 is WNHNN and CDR2 SYGVQD (reference sequence). The CDR3 is 13 amino acids. V dropped 6 bases and J dropped 5 bases, with 13 bases sitting between them. The CDR3 nucleotides read TGCGCCAGCAGAGACAGATGGGATACTGAAGCTTTCTTT. Amino acid sequence: CASRDRWDTEAFF.

This clone was seen only once. This chain links TRBV29-1 with TRBJ1-2; TRBD1 aligns across 7 bases. V dropped 6 bases and J dropped 2; count of bases not matched to a gene: 12. Germline V CDR1 and CDR2: SQVTM, ANQGSEA. The CDR3 sequence is 15 residues long. The CDR3, as DNA: TGCAGCGTGGCCCCGGGACAGAATACCAACTATGGCTACACCTTC. Its translation: CSVAPGQNTNYGYTF.

The chain carries TRBV30 and TRBJ1-1, with TRBD1 matching over 8 bases. This CDR3 has 16 residues. CDR1 is GTSNPN, CDR2 SVGIG, per germline (reference sequence). V gave up 1 base and J gave up 0 bases; unmatched junction bases: 7. The CDR3 protein is CAWSGGQGLMNTEAFF. The CDR3 nucleotides are TGTGCCTGGAGTGGCGGACAGGGTTTAATGAACACTGAAGCTTTCTTT.

A few counts support this clone. The rearrangement joins TRBV6-5 to TRBJ1-3; D is unresolved. The CDR3 is made up of 13 amino acids. Trimming stripped 5 bases from V and 2 bases from J, with 7 bases between. Germline CDR1 reads MNHEY; CDR2 reads SVGAGI. CDR3 coding DNA: TGTGCCAGCAGTGAGGTAACTGGAAACACCATATATTTT. Its protein product is CASSEVTGNTIYF.

The chain recombines TRBV27 with TRBJ2-3; weak D call: TRBD2 (7 bases). Per germline, CDR1 MNHEY and CDR2 SMNVEV (reference sequence). V lost 8 bases to trimming and J lost 6 bases, with 21 bases between them. The CDR3 runs 15 residues. The CDR3 nucleotides read TGTGCCAGCTCCTTCCTGGCGGGGGCCGGGGATACGCAGTATTTT. It specifies CASSFLAGAGDTQYF.

This sequence joins TRBV7-3 and TRBJ2-3; 9 bases align to TRBD2. The trim removed 3 bases at V and 2 bases at J, leaving 3 bases unmatched. The CDR3 totals 15 residues. Germline V gene data show CDR1 as SGHTA and CDR2 as FQGTGA. The chain's CDR3 is CASSFGLAITDTQYF. The CDR3 DNA reads as TGTGCCAGCAGCTTCGGACTAGCGATCACAGATACGCAGTATTTT.

CDR3 sequence (DNA): TGTGCCTGGGGCGGATTCCAAGCGGGCTCAGGGGGTACGCAGTATTTT. As protein: CAWGGFQAGSGGTQYF. The chain has TRBV30 and TRBJ2-3; the D gene is possibly TRBD1 (7 bases). The CDR3 covers 16 residues. V was trimmed by 5 bases and J by 8 bases, leaving 26 bases between them. CDR1 is GTSNPN and CDR2 is SVGIG in the germline V gene (reference sequence).

This clone has just a few counts. This chain joins TRBV28 and TRBJ2-3, with TRBD1 matching 7 bases. V lost 5 bases, J lost 4 bases, and 9 bases stayed unmatched. The germline CDR1 and CDR2 sequences are MDHEN and SYDVKM. This CDR3 has 15 residues. The CDR3 region has the DNA TGTGCCAGCAGTAAGGATATCCAGGGGGCAGATACGCAGTATTTT. Translated, it gives CASSKDIQGADTQYF.